This T cell receptor beta chain was captured by sequencing in a study of blood T cell repertoires in COVID-19. Study context: PBMCs, B-cell-depleted T cells, or T cells were the source of the cDNA or gDNA that made up the material.

Germline loops: CDR1 LNHDA, CDR2 SQIVND (reference sequence). Trimming took 5 bases from V and 8 from J; bases not matched to a gene: 13. This CDR3 is 15 amino acids long. How the authors handled the data: Estimation of nucleated cell counts was performed using reference gene primer amplification. Measured with immunoSEQ multiplex PCR; TCRdb has only the in-frame clones, and not every one. V and J calls and clone size are those listed in that table; D and trimming were worked out from the DNA. Here the sample spans about 220,000 clones, 84% being singletons. The TCR was taken from a man aged 25-45 years with active or convalescent COVID-19. The rearrangement links TRBV19 to TRBJ1-2, with TRBD1 identical over 8 bases. Sequenced input: peripheral blood. In DNA form, the CDR3 reads TGTGCCAGTAGTTCCTGGCTACAGGGGGACAAGGGCTACACCTTC. Translated: CASSSWLQGDKGYTF.